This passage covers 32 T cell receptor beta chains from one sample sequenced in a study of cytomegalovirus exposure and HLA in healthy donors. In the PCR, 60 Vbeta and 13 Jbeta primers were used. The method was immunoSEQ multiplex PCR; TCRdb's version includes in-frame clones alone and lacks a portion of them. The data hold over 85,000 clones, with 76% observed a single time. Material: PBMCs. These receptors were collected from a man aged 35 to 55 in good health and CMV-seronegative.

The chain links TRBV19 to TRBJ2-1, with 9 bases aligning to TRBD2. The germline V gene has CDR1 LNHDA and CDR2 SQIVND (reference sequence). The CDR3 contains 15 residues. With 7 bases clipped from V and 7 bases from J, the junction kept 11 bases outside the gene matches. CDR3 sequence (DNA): TGTGCCAGTACTACTCAAGCGGGAGGTGGAAATGAGCAGTTCTTC. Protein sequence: CASTTQAGGGNEQFF.

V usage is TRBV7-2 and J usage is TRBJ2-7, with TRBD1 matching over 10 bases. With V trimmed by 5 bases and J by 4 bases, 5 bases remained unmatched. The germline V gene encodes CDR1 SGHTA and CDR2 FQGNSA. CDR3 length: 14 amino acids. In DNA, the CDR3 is TGTGCCAGCAGCCCCGGACAGGGGGTGTACGAGCAGTACTTC. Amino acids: CASSPGQGVYEQYF.

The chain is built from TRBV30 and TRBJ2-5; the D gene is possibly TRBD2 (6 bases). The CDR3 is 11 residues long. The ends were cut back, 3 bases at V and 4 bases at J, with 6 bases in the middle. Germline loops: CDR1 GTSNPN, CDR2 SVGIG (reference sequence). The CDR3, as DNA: TGTGCCTGGAGGGGGGGAGAGACCCAGTACTTC. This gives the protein CAWRGGETQYF. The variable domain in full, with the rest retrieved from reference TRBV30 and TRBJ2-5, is SQTIHQWPATLVQPVGSPLSLECTVEGTSNPNLYWYRQAAGRGLQLLFYSVGIGQISSEVPQNLSASRPQDRQFILSSKKLLLSDSGFYLCAWRGGETQYFGPGTRLLVL.

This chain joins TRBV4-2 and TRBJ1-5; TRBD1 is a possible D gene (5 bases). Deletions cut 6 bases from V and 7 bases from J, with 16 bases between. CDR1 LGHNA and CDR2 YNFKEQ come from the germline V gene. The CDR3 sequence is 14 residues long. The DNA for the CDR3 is TGTGCCAGCAGTCTAATAGGGGAAACCCAGCCCCAGCATTTT. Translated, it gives CASSLIGETQPQHF.

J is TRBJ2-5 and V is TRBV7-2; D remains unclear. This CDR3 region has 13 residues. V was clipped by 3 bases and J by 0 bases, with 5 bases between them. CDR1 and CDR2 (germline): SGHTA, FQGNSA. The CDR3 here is CASSFRDQETQYF. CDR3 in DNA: TGTGCCAGCAGCTTTAGAGACCAAGAGACCCAGTACTTC. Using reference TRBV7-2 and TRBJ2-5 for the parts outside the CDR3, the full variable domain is GAGVSQSPSNKVTEKGKDVELRCDPISGHTALYWYRQSLGQGLEFLIYFQGNSAPDKSGLPSDRFSAERTGGSVSTLTIQRTQQEDSAVYLCASSFRDQETQYFGPGTRLLVL.

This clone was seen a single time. The CDR3 nucleotides are TGCAGCGTTTCGGGACAGACCCTTCGTGAGACCCAGTACTTC. This gives the protein CSVSGQTLRETQYF. This chain connects TRBV29-1 to TRBJ2-5, with 7 bases fitting TRBD1. Trimming removed 5 bases from V and 5 bases from J; junction bases left unmatched: 11. This CDR3 is built from 14 residues. Per germline, CDR1 SQVTM and CDR2 ANQGSEA.

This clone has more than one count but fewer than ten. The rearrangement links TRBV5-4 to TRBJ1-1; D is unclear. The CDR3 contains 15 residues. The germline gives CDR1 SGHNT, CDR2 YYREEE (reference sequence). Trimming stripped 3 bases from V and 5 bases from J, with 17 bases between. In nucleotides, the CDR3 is TGTGCCAGCAGCTCCACGGGGTCCCTGAGGACTGAAGCTTTCTTT. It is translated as CASSSTGSLRTEAFF.

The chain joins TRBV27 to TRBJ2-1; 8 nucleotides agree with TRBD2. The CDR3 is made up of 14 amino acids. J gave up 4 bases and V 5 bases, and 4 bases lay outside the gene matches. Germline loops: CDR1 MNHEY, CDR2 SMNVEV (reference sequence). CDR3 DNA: TGTGCCAGCAGTGGAGCGGGAGTGTACAATGAGCAGTTCTTC. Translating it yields CASSGAGVYNEQFF.

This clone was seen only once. CDR3: CSVAAWDRVSGANVLTF. The CDR3 DNA reads as TGCAGCGTTGCCGCATGGGACAGAGTCTCTGGGGCCAACGTCCTGACTTTC. The gene calls are TRBV29-1 and TRBJ2-6; 7 nucleotides agree with TRBD1. Germline trimming cut 4 bases from V and 0 bases from J; bases unmatched to any gene: 9. The V gene's germline CDR1 is SQVTM and CDR2 ANQGSEA. This CDR3 is built from 17 residues.

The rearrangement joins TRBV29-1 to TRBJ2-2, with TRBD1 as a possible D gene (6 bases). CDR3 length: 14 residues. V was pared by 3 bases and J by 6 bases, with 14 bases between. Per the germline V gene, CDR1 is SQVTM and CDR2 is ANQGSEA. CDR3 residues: CSVDGRGRAGELFF. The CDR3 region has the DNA TGCAGCGTTGATGGCAGGGGAAGGGCCGGGGAGCTGTTTTTT.

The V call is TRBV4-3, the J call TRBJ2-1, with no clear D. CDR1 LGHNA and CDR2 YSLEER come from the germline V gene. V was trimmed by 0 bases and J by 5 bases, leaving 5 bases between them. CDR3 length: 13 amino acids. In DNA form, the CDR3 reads TGCGCCAGCAGCCAAGAACTACACAATGAGCAGTTCTTC. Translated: CASSQELHNEQFF.

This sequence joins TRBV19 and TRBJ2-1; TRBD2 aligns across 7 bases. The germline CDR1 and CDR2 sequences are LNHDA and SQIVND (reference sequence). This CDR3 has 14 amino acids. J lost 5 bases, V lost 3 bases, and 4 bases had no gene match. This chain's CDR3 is CASSMGGRNNEQFF. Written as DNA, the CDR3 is TGTGCCAGTAGTATGGGAGGGCGGAACAATGAGCAGTTCTTC.

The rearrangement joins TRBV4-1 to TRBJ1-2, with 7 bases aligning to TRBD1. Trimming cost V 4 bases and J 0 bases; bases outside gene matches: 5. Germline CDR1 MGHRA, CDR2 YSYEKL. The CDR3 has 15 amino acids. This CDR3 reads CASSLPGQANYGYTF. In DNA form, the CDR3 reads TGCGCCAGCAGCCTCCCCGGACAGGCTAACTATGGCTACACCTTC.

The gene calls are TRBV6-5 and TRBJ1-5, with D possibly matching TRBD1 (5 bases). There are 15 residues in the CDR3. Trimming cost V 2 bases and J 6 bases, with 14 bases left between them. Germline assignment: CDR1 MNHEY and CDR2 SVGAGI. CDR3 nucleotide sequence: TGTGCCAGCAGTTACGATCAGGGATCGGTTCAGCCCCAGCATTTT. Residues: CASSYDQGSVQPQHF.

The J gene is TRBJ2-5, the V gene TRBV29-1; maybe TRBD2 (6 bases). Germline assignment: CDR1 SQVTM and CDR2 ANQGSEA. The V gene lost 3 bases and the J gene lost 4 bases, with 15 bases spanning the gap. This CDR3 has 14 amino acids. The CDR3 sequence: CSVEVWRGTETQYF. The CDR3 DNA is TGCAGCGTTGAGGTCTGGAGGGGAACAGAGACCCAGTACTTC.

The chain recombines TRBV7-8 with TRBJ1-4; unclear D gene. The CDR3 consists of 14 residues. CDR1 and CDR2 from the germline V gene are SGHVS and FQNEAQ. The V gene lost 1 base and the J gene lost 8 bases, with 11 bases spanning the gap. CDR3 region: CASSLVSDPEKLFF. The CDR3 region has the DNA TGTGCCAGCAGCTTAGTCTCAGATCCGGAAAAACTGTTTTTT.

CDR3 nucleotides: TGCGCCAGCAGCCCCTCGGGAGAGTGGGAGCAGTACTTC. As protein: CASSPSGEWEQYF. The chain carries TRBV10-1 and TRBJ2-7; TRBD2 is a possible D gene (6 bases). Germline CDR1 and CDR2: WNHNN and SYGVQD (reference sequence). This CDR3 has 13 residues. V was cut by 6 bases and J by 7 bases, with 16 bases left in between.

In nucleotides, the CDR3 is TGCGCCAGCAGCTTGTCGGGACTCGTCTCCTACAATGAGCAGTTCTTC. Its protein product is CASSLSGLVSYNEQFF. This rearrangement joins TRBV5-1 to TRBJ2-1; D is possibly TRBD2 (6 bases). From germline, CDR1 is SGHRS and CDR2 YFSETQ. Deletions cut 1 base from V and 0 bases from J, with 11 bases between. The length of the CDR3 is 16 residues.

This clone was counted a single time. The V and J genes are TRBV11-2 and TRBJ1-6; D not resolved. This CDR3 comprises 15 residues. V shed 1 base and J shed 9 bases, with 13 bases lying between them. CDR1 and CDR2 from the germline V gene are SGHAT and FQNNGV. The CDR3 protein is CASSLAQAVSSPLHF. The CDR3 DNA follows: TGTGCCAGCAGCTTAGCTCAGGCCGTGTCTTCACCCCTCCACTTT.

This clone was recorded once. The CDR3 loop reads CASRKRGLYEQYF. CDR3 coding DNA: TGTGCCAGTAGGAAAAGGGGCCTCTACGAGCAGTACTTC. The chain recombines TRBV19 with TRBJ2-7, with TRBD1 as a possible D gene (5 bases). The germline V and J ends were trimmed by 6 bases and 3 bases, with 12 bases remaining between them. The CDR3 is 13 residues long. Per the germline V gene, CDR1 is LNHDA and CDR2 is SQIVND (reference sequence).

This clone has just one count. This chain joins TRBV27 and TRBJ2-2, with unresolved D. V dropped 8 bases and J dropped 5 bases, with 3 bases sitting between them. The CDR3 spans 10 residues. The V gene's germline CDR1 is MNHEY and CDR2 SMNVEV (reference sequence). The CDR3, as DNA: TGTGCCAGCCGGACCGGGGAGCTGTTTTTT. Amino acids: CASRTGELFF.

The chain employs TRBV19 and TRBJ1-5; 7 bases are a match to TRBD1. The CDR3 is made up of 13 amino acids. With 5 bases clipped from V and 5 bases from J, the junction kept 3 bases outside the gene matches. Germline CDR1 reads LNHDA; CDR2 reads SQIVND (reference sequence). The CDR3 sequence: CASSYTGDQPQHF. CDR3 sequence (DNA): TGTGCCAGTAGTTATACAGGGGATCAGCCCCAGCATTTT.

The CDR3 DNA is TGCGCCAGCAGTGGCGGTAATAATGAAAAACTGTTTTTT. It codes for CASSGGNNEKLFF. This chain links TRBV10-1 with TRBJ1-4; no clear D gene. CDR3 length equals 13 residues. The V gene lost 4 bases and the J gene lost 4 bases, with 7 bases spanning the gap. Germline CDR1 is WNHNN and CDR2 is SYGVQD (reference sequence).

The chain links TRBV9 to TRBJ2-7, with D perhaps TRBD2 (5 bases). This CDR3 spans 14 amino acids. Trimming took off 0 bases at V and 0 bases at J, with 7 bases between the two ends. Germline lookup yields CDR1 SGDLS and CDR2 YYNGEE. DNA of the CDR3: TGTGCCAGCAGCGTAGAGAGGGACTCCTACGAGCAGTACTTC. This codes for CASSVERDSYEQYF.

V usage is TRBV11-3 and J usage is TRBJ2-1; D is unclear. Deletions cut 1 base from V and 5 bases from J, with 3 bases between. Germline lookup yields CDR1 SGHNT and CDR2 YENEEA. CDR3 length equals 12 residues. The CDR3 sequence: CASSLGDNEQFF. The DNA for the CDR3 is TGTGCCAGCAGCTTAGGAGACAATGAGCAGTTCTTC. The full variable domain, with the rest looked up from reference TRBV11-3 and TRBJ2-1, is EAGVVQSPRYKIIEKKQPVAFWCNPISGHNTLYWYLQNLGQGPELLIRYENEEAVDDSQLPKDRFSAERLKGVDSTLKIQPAELGDSAVYLCASSLGDNEQFFGPGTRLTVL.

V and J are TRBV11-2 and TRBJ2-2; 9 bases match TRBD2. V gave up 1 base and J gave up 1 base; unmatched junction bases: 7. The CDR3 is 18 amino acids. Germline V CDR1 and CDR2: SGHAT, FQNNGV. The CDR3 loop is CASSLGPRREGNTGELFF. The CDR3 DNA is TGTGCCAGCAGCTTAGGGCCCCGGCGGGAGGGGAACACCGGGGAGCTGTTTTTT.

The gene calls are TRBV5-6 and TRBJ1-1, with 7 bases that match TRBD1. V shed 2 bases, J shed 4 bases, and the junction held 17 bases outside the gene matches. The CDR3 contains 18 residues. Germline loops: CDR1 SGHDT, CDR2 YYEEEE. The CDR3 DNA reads TGTGCCAGCAGCTTAGAGGGGGTTAATAGGGGGCTCGGCACTGAAGCTTTCTTT. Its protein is CASSLEGVNRGLGTEAFF.

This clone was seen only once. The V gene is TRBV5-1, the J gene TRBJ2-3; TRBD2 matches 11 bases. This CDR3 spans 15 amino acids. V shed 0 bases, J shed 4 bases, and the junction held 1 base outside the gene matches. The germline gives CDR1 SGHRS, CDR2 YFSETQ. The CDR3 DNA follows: TGCGCCAGCAGCTTGGGACTAGCGGGGTCAGATACGCAGTATTTT. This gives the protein CASSLGLAGSDTQYF. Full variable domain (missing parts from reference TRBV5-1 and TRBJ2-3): KAGVTQTPRYLIKTRGQQVTLSCSPISGHRSVSWYQQTPGQGLQFLFEYFSETQRNKGNFPGRFSGRQFSNSRSEMNVSTLELGDSALYLCASSLGLAGSDTQYFGPGTRLTVL.

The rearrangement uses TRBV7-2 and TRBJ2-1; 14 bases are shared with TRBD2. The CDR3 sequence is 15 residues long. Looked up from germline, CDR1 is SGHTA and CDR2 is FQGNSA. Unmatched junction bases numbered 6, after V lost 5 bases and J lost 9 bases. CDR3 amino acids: CASSEPGLAGVEQFF. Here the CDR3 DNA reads TGTGCCAGCAGCGAACCGGGACTAGCGGGAGTTGAGCAGTTCTTC.

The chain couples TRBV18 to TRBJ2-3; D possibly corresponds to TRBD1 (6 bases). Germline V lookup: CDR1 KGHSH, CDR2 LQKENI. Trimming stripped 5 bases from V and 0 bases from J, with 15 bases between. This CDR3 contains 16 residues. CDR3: CASSSWTVTSTDTQYF. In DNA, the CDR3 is TGTGCCAGCTCATCCTGGACAGTTACTAGCACAGATACGCAGTATTTT.

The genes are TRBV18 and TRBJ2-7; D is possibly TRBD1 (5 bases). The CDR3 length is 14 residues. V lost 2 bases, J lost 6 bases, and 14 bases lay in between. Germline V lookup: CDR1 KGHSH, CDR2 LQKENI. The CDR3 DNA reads TGTGCCAGCTCACCAGGTCCAGGGTCGTCCGAGCAGTACTTC. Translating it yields CASSPGPGSSEQYF.

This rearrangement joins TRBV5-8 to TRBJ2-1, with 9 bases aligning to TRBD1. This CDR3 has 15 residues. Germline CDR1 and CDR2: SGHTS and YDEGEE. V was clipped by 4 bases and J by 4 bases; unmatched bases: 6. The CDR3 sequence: CASSRGTGLYNEQFF. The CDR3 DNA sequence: TGTGCCAGCAGCCGCGGGACAGGGCTTTACAATGAGCAGTTCTTC.